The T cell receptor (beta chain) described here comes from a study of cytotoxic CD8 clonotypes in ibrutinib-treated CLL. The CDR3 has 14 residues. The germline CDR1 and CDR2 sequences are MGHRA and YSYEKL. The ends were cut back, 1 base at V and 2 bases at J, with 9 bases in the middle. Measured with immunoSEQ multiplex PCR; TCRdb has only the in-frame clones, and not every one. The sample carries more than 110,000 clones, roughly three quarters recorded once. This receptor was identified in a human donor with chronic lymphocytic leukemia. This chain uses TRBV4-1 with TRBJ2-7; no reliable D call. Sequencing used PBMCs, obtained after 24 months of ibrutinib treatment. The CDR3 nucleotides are TGCGCCAGCAGCCAAGGCGAAGGACCCTACGAGCAGTACTTC. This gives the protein CASSQGEGPYEQYF.